This T cell receptor beta chain came from a study of blood T cell repertoires in COVID-19. Overall study: From T cells, B-cell-depleted T cells, or PBMCs came the material, which was cDNA or gDNA.

With 5 bases clipped from V and 5 bases from J, the junction kept 4 bases outside the gene matches. CDR3 length: 14 amino acids. In germline, CDR1 is SGHVS, CDR2 FNYEAQ. Only in-frame clones appear in the TCRdb table, and some are missing; sequencing was by immunoSEQ multiplex PCR. Of under 300,000 clones in the sample, around 89% were seen once. Participant-reported clinical history was the basis for cohort assignment. This clonotype originated in a man between 35 and 55 years old who had recovered from COVID-19. This sequence joins TRBV7-6 and TRBJ1-4; 8 bases are a match to TRBD1. Sequenced material: PBMCs or T cells enriched from blood (not recorded which). The CDR3 reads CASSAGQGNEKLFF. CDR3 coding DNA: TGTGCCAGCAGCGCAGGACAGGGCAATGAAAAACTGTTTTTT.